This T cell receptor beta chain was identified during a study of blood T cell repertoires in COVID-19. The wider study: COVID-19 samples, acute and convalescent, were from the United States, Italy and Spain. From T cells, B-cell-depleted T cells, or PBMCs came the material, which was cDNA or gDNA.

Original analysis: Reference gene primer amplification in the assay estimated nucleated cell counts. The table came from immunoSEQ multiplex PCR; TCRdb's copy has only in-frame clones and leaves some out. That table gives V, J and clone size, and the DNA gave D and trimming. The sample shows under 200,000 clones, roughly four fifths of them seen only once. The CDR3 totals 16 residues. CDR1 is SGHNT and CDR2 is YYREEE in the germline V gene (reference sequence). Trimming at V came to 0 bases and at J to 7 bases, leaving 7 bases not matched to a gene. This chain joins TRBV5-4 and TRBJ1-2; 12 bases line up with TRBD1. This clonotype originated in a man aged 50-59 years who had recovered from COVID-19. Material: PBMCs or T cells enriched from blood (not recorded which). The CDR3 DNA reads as TGTGCCAGCAGCTTGGCCGGGGGGACAGGGGGCCGTGGCTACACCTTC. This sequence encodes CASSLAGGTGGRGYTF.